The TCR beta chain described here comes from a study of vaccination and CD4 T cells after COVID-19. There are 16 residues in the CDR3. CDR1 is KGHDR, CDR2 SFDVKD, per germline. Trimming shortened V by 4 bases and J by 3 bases, and 17 bases separated the two germline ends. Treatment meaning: roughly ten-day PBMC culture with coronavirus spike peptide pools or control peptides (ViraFEST assay). Sequence data for DNA of cultured CD4+ T cells were generated by the Oncomine TCR Beta short-read assay. One entry per CDR3 protein, called by TCRdb with MiXCR from the PCR reads. The sample carries fewer than 20,000 distinct CDR3 sequences, about 61% recorded once. This clonotype was counted a few times. Its antigen is still unknown.

This chain joins TRBV24-1 and TRBJ1-2; D perhaps matches TRBD1 (6 bases). This clonotype was obtained from a human donor who had recovered from COVID-19. The sequenced sample was CD4+ T cells from blood, cultured in vitro. CDR3 in DNA: TGTGCCACCAGTGACCCGGGACATCCGGCTGACTATGGCTACACCTTC. Translating it yields CATSDPGHPADYGYTF.